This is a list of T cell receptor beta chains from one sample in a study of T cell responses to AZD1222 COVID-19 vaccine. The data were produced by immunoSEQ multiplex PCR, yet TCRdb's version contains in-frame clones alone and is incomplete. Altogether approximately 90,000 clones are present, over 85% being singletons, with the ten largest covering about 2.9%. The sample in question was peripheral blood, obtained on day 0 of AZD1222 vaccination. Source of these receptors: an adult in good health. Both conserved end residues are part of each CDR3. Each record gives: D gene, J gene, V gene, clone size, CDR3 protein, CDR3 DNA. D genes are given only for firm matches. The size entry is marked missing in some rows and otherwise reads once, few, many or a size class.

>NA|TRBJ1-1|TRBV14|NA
CASSQRAPNTEAFF
TGTGCCAGCAGCCAACGGGCCCCGAACACTGAAGCTTTCTTT
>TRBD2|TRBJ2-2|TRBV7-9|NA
CASAALAGGHTGELFF
TGTGCCAGCGCCGCTCTAGCGGGGGGTCACACCGGGGAGCTGTTTTTT
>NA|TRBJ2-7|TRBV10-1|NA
CASSDQNSYEQYF
TGCGCCAGCAGTGATCAGAACTCCTACGAGCAGTACTTC
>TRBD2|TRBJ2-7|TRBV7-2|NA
CASSFSGSLFYEQYF
TGTGCCAGCAGCTTTAGCGGGAGCCTCTTTTACGAGCAGTACTTC
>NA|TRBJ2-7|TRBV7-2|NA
CASSWTLEEQYF
TGTGCCAGCAGCTGGACCCTAGAGGAGCAGTACTTC
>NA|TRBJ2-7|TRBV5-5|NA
CASSLWDASSYEQYF
TGTGCCAGCAGCTTATGGGACGCTAGCTCCTACGAGCAGTACTTC
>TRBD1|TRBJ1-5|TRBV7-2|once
CASSPTDREVTPQHF
TGTGCCAGCAGCCCAACGGACAGGGAAGTGACGCCCCAGCATTTT
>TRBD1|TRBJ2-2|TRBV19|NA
CASKGQGAAGELFF
TGTGCCAGTAAGGGACAGGGGGCCGCCGGGGAGCTGTTTTTT
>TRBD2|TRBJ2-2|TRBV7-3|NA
CASSPGTSGGANTGELFF
TGTGCCAGCAGCCCCGGGACTAGCGGGGGGGCGAACACCGGGGAGCTGTTTTTT
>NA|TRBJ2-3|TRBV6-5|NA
CASRPRGVGDTQYF
TGTGCCAGCAGACCTCGTGGGGTGGGAGATACGCAGTATTTT
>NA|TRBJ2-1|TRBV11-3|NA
CASSLGGQGSYNEQFF
TGTGCCAGCAGCTTAGGGGGCCAGGGTTCCTACAATGAGCAGTTCTTC
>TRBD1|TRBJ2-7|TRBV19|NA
CASSPRRDRASYEQYF
TGTGCCAGTAGCCCAAGGCGGGACAGGGCTTCCTACGAGCAGTACTTC
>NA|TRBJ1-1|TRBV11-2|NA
CASSLISVGIRNTEAFF
TGTGCCAGCAGCTTAATCTCGGTGGGGATCAGGAACACTGAAGCTTTCTTT
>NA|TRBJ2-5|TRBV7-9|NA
CASSIKLASQETQYF
TGTGCCAGCAGCATCAAACTAGCCTCCCAAGAGACCCAGTACTTC
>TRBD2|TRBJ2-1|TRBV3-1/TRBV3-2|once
CASSAGLAGGFEQFF
TGTGCCAGCAGCGCTGGACTAGCGGGGGGGTTTGAGCAGTTCTTC
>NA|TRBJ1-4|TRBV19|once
CASSPPYRGEKLFF
TGTGCCAGTAGCCCACCTTATCGCGGTGAAAAACTGTTTTTT
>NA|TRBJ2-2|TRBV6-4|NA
CASREKYANTGELFF
TGTGCCAGCAGAGAAAAATATGCGAACACCGGGGAGCTGTTTTTT
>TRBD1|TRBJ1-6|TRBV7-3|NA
CASSRQGSYNSPLHF
TGTGCCAGCAGTCGACAGGGCTCCTATAATTCACCCCTCCACTTT
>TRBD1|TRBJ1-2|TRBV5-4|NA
CASSYLGQGRGGYTF
TGTGCCAGCAGCTACCTAGGACAGGGTAGGGGTGGCTACACCTTC
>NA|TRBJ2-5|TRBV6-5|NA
CASSPVRGETQYF
TGTGCCAGCAGCCCAGTACGGGGCGAGACCCAGTACTTC